This T cell receptor (beta chain) was sequenced for a study of PD-1 blockade in classical Hodgkin lymphoma. Background on the study: Patients were given intravenous nivolumab, 3 mg/kg, every 2 weeks.

Clones were sequenced by immunoSEQ multiplex PCR, and TCRdb holds only the in-frame ones, with some missing. The sample has approximately 22,000 clones; roughly 71% are singletons. As for time point: cycle 4 day 1 (C4D1), after more than 5 weeks of nivolumab. Brentuximab vedotin exposure varied among the patients, all of whom had relapsed after autologous stem cell transplantation. A remark on this clone: Its specificity is unknown.

Broader study findings: With respect to the repertoire differences, their causes, possibly disease activity or prior therapy, remain undefined.

Germline V gene lookup returns CDR1 MDHEN and CDR2 SYDVKM. The V gene lost 6 bases and the J gene lost 2 bases, with 14 bases spanning the gap. The CDR3 length is 15 residues. The sequencing here drew on peripheral blood mononuclear cells (PBMCs), taken before the fourth cycle of nivolumab. The V gene is TRBV28, the J gene TRBJ1-3; tentative D call: TRBD1 (5 bases). This TCR was recovered from a human donor with classical Hodgkin lymphoma. The CDR3 bases are TGTGCCAGCAGCCTGTCCGGGACCGCTGGAAACACCATATATTTT. Protein sequence: CASSLSGTAGNTIYF.